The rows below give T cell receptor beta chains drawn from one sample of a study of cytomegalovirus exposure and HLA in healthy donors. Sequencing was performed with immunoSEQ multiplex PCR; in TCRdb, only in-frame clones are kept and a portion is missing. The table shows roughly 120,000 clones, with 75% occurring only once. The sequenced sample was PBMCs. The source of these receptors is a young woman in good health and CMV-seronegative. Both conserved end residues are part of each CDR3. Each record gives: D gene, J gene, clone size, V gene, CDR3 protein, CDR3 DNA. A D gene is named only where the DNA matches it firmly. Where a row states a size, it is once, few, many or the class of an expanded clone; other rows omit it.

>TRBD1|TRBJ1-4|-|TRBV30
CALQGAVGEKLFF
TGTGCCTTGCAGGGGGCCGTTGGTGAAAAACTGTTTTTT
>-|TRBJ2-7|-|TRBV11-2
CASSLGAGLYEQYF
TGTGCCAGCAGCTTAGGAGCAGGGCTTTACGAGCAGTACTTC
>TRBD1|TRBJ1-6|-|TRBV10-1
CASSRDSKDSPLHF
TGCGCCAGCAGCCGGGACAGTAAAGATTCACCCCTCCACTTT
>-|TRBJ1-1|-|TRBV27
CASRRDWSTEAFF
TGTGCCAGCAGACGCGACTGGAGCACTGAAGCTTTCTTT
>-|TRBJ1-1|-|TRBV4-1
CASSQDQVEAFF
TGCGCCAGCAGCCAAGACCAGGTTGAAGCTTTCTTT
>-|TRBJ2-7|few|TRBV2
CASSYTYEQYF
TGTGCCAGCAGTTATACCTACGAGCAGTACTTC
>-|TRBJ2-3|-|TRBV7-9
CASSLDKPDTQYF
TGTGCCAGCAGCTTAGATAAGCCAGATACGCAGTATTTT
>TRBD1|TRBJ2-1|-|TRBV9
CASSVEQGAVNEQFF
TGTGCCAGCAGCGTAGAACAGGGGGCAGTAAATGAGCAGTTCTTC
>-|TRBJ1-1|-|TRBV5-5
CASSLAVRGLHTEAFF
TGTGCCAGCAGCTTGGCCGTTAGGGGATTGCACACTGAAGCTTTCTTT
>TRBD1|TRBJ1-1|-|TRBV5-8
CASSFLRTGGLGTEAFF
TGTGCCAGCAGCTTTCTCCGGACAGGGGGTTTGGGCACTGAAGCTTTCTTT
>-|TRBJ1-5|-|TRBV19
CASSGQMPSNQPQHF
TGTGCCAGTAGTGGACAGATGCCAAGCAATCAGCCCCAGCATTTT
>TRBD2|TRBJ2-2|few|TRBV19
CASSILAGGRNTGELFF
TGTGCCAGTAGTATACTAGCGGGGGGCCGGAACACCGGGGAGCTGTTTTTT
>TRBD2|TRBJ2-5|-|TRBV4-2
CASSQARGGPETQYF
TGTGCCAGCAGCCAAGCCCGCGGGGGGCCTGAGACCCAGTACTTC